The 21 T cell receptor beta chains below were found in one sample sequenced in a study of CD8 T cells in Susac syndrome. RNA, at roughly 0.45 to 1 ug, was reverse transcribed with random hexamers. Each CDR3 protein is one row after TCRdb ran MiXCR on the immunoSEQ multiplex PCR reads. The sample holds about 90,000 distinct CDR3 sequences, about 96% seen once. The sample consisted of CD8+ T cells from PBMCs. The source is a human donor with Susac syndrome.

V usage is TRBV20-1 and J usage is TRBJ2-7, with TRBD1 matching over 7 bases. Trimming cost V 3 bases and J 4 bases; bases outside gene matches: 15. The V gene's germline CDR1 is DFQATT and CDR2 SNEGSKA (reference sequence). This CDR3 is built from 16 residues. The CDR3 region has the DNA TGCAGTGCTAGCCCACCCGGGACAGACTTTGTTTACGAGCAGTACTTC. Translating it yields CSASPPGTDFVYEQYF.

This clonotype showed up just once. The rearrangement links TRBV30 to TRBJ2-3, with D unresolved. Germline values: CDR1 GTSNPN, CDR2 SVGIG (reference sequence). Trimming took off 4 bases at V and 2 bases at J, with 25 bases between the two ends. The CDR3 length is 18 residues. The chain's CDR3 is CAWNGWAAAENPTDTQYF. CDR3 DNA: TGTGCCTGGAATGGATGGGCTGCCGCAGAGAACCCCACAGATACGCAGTATTTT. The full variable domain, its missing parts supplied by reference TRBV30 and TRBJ2-3, is SQTIHQWPATLVQPVGSPLSLECTVEGTSNPNLYWYRQAAGRGLQLLFYSVGIGQISSEVPQNLSASRPQDRQFILSSKKLLLSDSGFYLCAWNGWAAAENPTDTQYFGPGTRLTVL.

This sequence joins TRBV6-2 or TRBV6-3 and TRBJ1-5; the D gene is possibly TRBD1 (6 bases). This CDR3 contains 14 residues. With 5 bases removed from V and 3 bases from J, the gap between germline ends came to 11 bases. Germline loops: CDR1 MNHEY, CDR2 SVGEGT. CDR3 DNA sequence: TGTGCCAGCAGTAACGACAGGTTCAATCAGCCCCAGCATTTT. This encodes CASSNDRFNQPQHF.

This chain joins TRBV20-1 and TRBJ1-5; 9 bases are shared with TRBD1. From germline, CDR1 is DFQATT and CDR2 SNEGSKA (reference sequence). The CDR3 spans 15 residues. V gave up 6 bases and J gave up 3 bases; unmatched junction bases: 9. The CDR3: CSAYTGGADNQPQHF. The CDR3 coding sequence is TGCAGTGCATATACAGGGGGCGCTGACAATCAGCCCCAGCATTTT.

The V gene is TRBV18, the J gene TRBJ1-2, with TRBD1 matching 10 bases. This CDR3 has 14 residues. Germline V gene data show CDR1 as KGHSH and CDR2 as LQKENI. J lost 8 bases, V lost 2 bases, and 5 bases had no gene match. CDR3 sequence (DNA): TGTGCCAGCTCACCAAGAGGGACAGGGGACGGCTACACCTTC. Its protein product is CASSPRGTGDGYTF.

J is TRBJ2-1 and V is TRBV15; D unresolved. This CDR3 is built from 16 residues. CDR1 and CDR2 (germline): LNHNV, YYDKDF (reference sequence). Trimming shortened V by 0 bases and J by 5 bases, and 14 bases separated the two germline ends. The DNA for the CDR3 is TGTGCCACCAGCAGAGATGGAGCGCGAATCCACAATGAGCAGTTCTTC. Translation gives CATSRDGARIHNEQFF.

The chain links TRBV27 to TRBJ1-5, with D possibly being TRBD1 (6 bases). The V gene's germline CDR1 is MNHEY and CDR2 SMNVEV (reference sequence). Trimming cost V 3 bases and J 4 bases, with 13 bases left between them. The CDR3 contains 15 residues. The DNA for the CDR3 is TGTGCCAGCAGTTTTTCCAGGGGTGGGAATCAGCCCCAGCATTTT. This translates into CASSFSRGGNQPQHF.

The chain recombines TRBV19 with TRBJ1-1; D remains ambiguous. The CDR3 totals 13 residues. CDR1 LNHDA and CDR2 SQIVND come from the germline V gene (reference sequence). Trimming removed 5 bases from V and 11 bases from J, with 18 bases in between. The CDR3 DNA follows: TGTGCCAGTAGTCCCACTGGCCTACTGCGGGCTTTCTTT. Translating it yields CASSPTGLLRAFF.

The genes are TRBV5-6 and TRBJ2-5; perhaps TRBD1 as D (6 bases). This CDR3 is built from 15 residues. V was pared by 4 bases and J by 5 bases, with 18 bases between. Germline V gene lookup returns CDR1 SGHDT and CDR2 YYEEEE. CDR3: CASSLMLGGAETQYF. DNA for the CDR3: TGTGCCAGCAGCCTAATGTTAGGGGGTGCGGAGACCCAGTACTTC.

This chain joins TRBV7-9 and TRBJ2-5; 7 bases match TRBD1. V gave up 1 base and J gave up 5 bases; unmatched junction bases: 4. Germline CDR1 reads SEHNR; CDR2 reads FQNEAQ (reference sequence). The CDR3 covers 14 residues. The CDR3 protein is CASSLEGGWETQYF. CDR3 coding DNA: TGTGCCAGCAGCTTAGAAGGGGGCTGGGAGACCCAGTACTTC.

The J gene is TRBJ1-2, the V gene TRBV12-3 or TRBV12-4; D possibly corresponds to TRBD1 (6 bases). The CDR3 loop spans 16 amino acids. Trimming removed 8 bases from V and 2 bases from J, with 21 bases in between. DNA of the CDR3: TGTGCCAGCCAAAGGGGTTGGACAGCGACAAACTATGGCTACACCTTC. Translating gives CASQRGWTATNYGYTF.

The rearrangement uses TRBV6-1 and TRBJ1-5; 8 bases align to TRBD1. The CDR3 contains 14 residues. Germline loops: CDR1 MNHNS, CDR2 SASEGT. V lost 6 bases, J lost 8 bases, and 9 bases stayed unmatched. The CDR3 protein is CASRYPDREEPQHF. The DNA of the CDR3 is TGTGCCAGCAGGTACCCGGACAGGGAAGAGCCCCAGCATTTT.

The chain uses TRBV18 and TRBJ2-7, with 7 bases aligning to TRBD1. The germline V gene encodes CDR1 KGHSH and CDR2 LQKENI. Trimming took 0 bases from V and 3 from J; bases not matched to a gene: 11. The CDR3 length is 17 residues. Written as DNA, the CDR3 is TGTGCCAGCTCACCACCCGGGACAGTCCCGCCCTACTACGAGCAGTACTTC. This translates into CASSPPGTVPPYYEQYF.

This rearrangement joins TRBV2 to TRBJ2-3, with 13 bases matching TRBD2. Per germline, CDR1 SNHLY and CDR2 FYNNEI. CDR3 length equals 15 residues. V lost 5 bases to trimming and J lost 6 bases; unmatched junction nucleotides: 5. The CDR3: CASSRLAGGGDTQYF. The CDR3, as DNA: TGTGCCAGCAGTCGACTAGCGGGGGGAGGTGATACGCAGTATTTT.

The CDR3 DNA sequence: TGTGCCTGGGAGGGGACTAACACTGAAGCTTTCTTT. It translates to CAWEGTNTEAFF. V is TRBV30 and J is TRBJ1-1; the D gene is possibly TRBD1 (5 bases). The V end was cut by 5 bases, the J end by 2 bases, with 9 bases between. Looked up from germline, CDR1 is GTSNPN and CDR2 is SVGIG (reference sequence). The CDR3 is made up of 12 amino acids.

The V call is TRBV12-3 or TRBV12-4, the J call TRBJ2-1, with 11 bases identical to TRBD2. After removal of 4 bases from V and 0 bases from J, the junction contained 17 bases not matched to a gene. The CDR3 is 21 residues long. CDR3 residues: CASSSRLKASGGSISYNEQFF. For the CDR3, the DNA is TGTGCCAGCAGTTCGCGCCTAAAGGCTAGCGGGGGGAGCATCTCCTACAATGAGCAGTTCTTC.

The rearrangement uses TRBV29-1 and TRBJ2-2, with 15 bases fitting TRBD2. The CDR3 covers 17 residues. The V gene's germline CDR1 is SQVTM and CDR2 ANQGSEA. The V segment lost 6 bases and the J segment 4 bases; nucleotides outside the gene matches: 9. In DNA form, the CDR3 reads TGCAGCGTGCAATCCGGGACTAGCGGGGGGCTCACCGGGGAGCTGTTTTTT. It is translated as CSVQSGTSGGLTGELFF.

J is TRBJ2-2 and V is TRBV7-9, with D perhaps TRBD1 (5 bases). The CDR3 extends over 15 amino acids. Trimming cost V 1 base and J 4 bases, with 10 bases left between them. Germline CDR1 and CDR2: SEHNR and FQNEAQ (reference sequence). CDR3 sequence reads: CASSLDPGFTGELFF. Written as DNA, the CDR3 is TGTGCCAGCAGCTTAGATCCAGGGTTCACCGGGGAGCTGTTTTTT.

In DNA, the CDR3 is TGTGCCAGCTCAACCTCCCAGGCCTCCTACAATGAGCAGTTCTTC. This gives the protein CASSTSQASYNEQFF. The chain is built from TRBV18 and TRBJ2-1; unclear D gene. CDR1 is KGHSH and CDR2 is LQKENI in the germline V gene. Trimming left V 5 bases short and J 0 bases short, with 11 bases between. This CDR3 contains 15 residues.

The rearrangement joins TRBV11-3 to TRBJ1-2; D not resolved. V shed 1 base and J shed 3 bases, with 9 bases lying between them. Per germline, CDR1 SGHNT and CDR2 YENEEA. CDR3 size: 14 residues. CDR3 amino acids: CASSLGGEDYGYTF. The CDR3 coding sequence is TGTGCCAGCAGCTTAGGCGGAGAAGACTATGGCTACACCTTC.

The V gene is TRBV7-9, the J gene TRBJ2-5, with D tentatively TRBD2 (6 bases). Germline V lookup: CDR1 SEHNR, CDR2 FQNEAQ (reference sequence). Trimming cost V 5 bases and J 2 bases, with 21 bases left between them. There are 17 residues in the CDR3. The CDR3 sequence: CASSTPEGVALQETQYF. The CDR3 bases are TGTGCCAGCAGCACCCCGGAGGGCGTAGCACTTCAAGAGACCCAGTACTTC.